This paragraph covers one T cell receptor (beta chain) sequence. A junction end diverges from the germline sequence, so it may reflect a read error. This sample is drawn from a study of blood T cell repertoires in COVID-19. Overall study: Sample material is recorded as cDNA or gDNA derived from T cells, B-cell-depleted T cells, or PBMCs.

In the authors' workflow: The assay estimated nucleated cells by amplifying reference gene primers. TCRdb keeps only in-frame clones here, not all; method: immunoSEQ multiplex PCR. That table is the source of V, J and clone size, and D and trimming were worked out from the DNA. Counted here are 200,000 to 300,000 clones, 75% to 90% occurring once; the ten biggest clones make up over 0.85%. CDR1 and CDR2 (germline): MDHEN, SYDVKM. CDR3 length: 12 amino acids. The participants were between 18 and 89 years old and came from 20 to 30 US areas. This chain joins TRBV28 and TRBJ2-5; D gene uncertain. Sequencing input: PBMCs or T cells enriched from blood (not recorded which). The origin of this receptor is a man over 45 who had been exposed to COVID-19. The chain's CDR3 is CASSLGQARRDF. The CDR3 nucleotides read TGTGCCAGCAGTTTGGGTCAGGCCCGACGCGACTTC.